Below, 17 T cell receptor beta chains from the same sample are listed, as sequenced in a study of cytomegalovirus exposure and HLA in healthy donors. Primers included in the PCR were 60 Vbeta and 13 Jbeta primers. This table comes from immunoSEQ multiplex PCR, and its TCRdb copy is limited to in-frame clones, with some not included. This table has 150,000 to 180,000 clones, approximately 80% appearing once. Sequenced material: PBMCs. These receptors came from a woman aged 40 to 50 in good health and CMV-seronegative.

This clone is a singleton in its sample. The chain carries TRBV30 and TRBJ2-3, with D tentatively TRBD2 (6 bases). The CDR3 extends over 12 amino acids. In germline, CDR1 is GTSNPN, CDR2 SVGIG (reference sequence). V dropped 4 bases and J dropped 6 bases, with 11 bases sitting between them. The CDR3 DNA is TGTGCCTGGACTACAGGAGGGGATACGCAGTATTTT. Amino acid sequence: CAWTTGGDTQYF.

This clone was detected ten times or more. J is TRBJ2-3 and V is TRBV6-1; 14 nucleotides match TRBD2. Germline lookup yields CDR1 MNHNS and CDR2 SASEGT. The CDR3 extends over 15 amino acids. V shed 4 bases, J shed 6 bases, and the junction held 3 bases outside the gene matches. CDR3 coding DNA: TGTGCCAGCAGTGGACTAGCGGGAGGGCCGGATACGCAGTATTTT. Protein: CASSGLAGGPDTQYF.

CDR3 in amino acids: CASSPRPLVTYEQYF. DNA of the CDR3: TGTGCCAGCAGCCCGCGGCCCTTAGTTACCTACGAGCAGTACTTC. V is TRBV11-3 and J is TRBJ2-7, with D unresolved. This CDR3 spans 15 amino acids. V dropped 5 bases and J dropped 2 bases, with 16 bases sitting between them. Germline-derived CDR1 and CDR2 are SGHNT and YENEEA. The whole variable domain, filled in from reference TRBV11-3 and TRBJ2-7, reads EAGVVQSPRYKIIEKKQPVAFWCNPISGHNTLYWYLQNLGQGPELLIRYENEEAVDDSQLPKDRFSAERLKGVDSTLKIQPAELGDSAVYLCASSPRPLVTYEQYFGPGTRLTVT.

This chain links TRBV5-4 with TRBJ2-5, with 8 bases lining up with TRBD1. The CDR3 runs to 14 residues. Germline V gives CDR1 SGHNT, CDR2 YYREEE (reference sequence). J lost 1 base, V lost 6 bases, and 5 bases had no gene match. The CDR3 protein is CASTNQGAQETQYF. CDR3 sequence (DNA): TGTGCCAGCACCAACCAGGGGGCCCAAGAGACCCAGTACTTC.

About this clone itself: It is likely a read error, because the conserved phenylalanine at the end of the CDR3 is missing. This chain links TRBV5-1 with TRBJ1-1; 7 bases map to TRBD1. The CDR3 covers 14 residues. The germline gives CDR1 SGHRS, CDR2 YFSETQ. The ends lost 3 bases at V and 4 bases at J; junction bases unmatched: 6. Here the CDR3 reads CASSSGSGGTEAFV. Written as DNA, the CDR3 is TGCGCCAGCAGCTCGGGGTCAGGGGGCACTGAAGCTTTCGTT.

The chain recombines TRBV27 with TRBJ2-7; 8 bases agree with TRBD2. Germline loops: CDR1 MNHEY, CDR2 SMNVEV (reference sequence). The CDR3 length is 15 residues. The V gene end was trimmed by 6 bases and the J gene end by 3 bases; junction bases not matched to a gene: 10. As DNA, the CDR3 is TGTGCCAGCAGCCCTTCGGGGGGGCCATACTACGAGCAGTACTTC. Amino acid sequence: CASSPSGGPYYEQYF.

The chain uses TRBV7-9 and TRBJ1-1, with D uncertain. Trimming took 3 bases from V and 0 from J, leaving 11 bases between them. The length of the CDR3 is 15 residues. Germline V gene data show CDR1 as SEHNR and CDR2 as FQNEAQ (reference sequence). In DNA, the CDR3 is TGTGCCAGCAGCTTCCACCGGAGCCTGAACACTGAAGCTTTCTTT. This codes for CASSFHRSLNTEAFF.

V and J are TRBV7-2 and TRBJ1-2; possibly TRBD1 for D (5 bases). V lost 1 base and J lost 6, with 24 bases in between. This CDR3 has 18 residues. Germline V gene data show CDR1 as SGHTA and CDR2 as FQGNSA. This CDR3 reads CASSLVVGGTGKIDGYTF. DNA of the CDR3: TGTGCCAGCAGCTTAGTAGTTGGGGGGACTGGTAAGATTGATGGCTACACCTTC. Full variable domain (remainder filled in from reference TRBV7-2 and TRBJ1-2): GAGVSQSPSNKVTEKGKDVELRCDPISGHTALYWYRQSLGQGLEFLIYFQGNSAPDKSGLPSDRFSAERTGGSVSTLTIQRTQQEDSAVYLCASSLVVGGTGKIDGYTFGSGTRLTVV.

CDR3 coding DNA: TGCGCCAGCAGTGACAGATCCTCCTACAATGAGCAGTTCTTC. Translation gives CASSDRSSYNEQFF. This chain uses TRBV5-1 with TRBJ2-1; D perhaps matches TRBD1 (5 bases). Per germline, CDR1 SGHRS and CDR2 YFSETQ. The CDR3 covers 14 residues. V lost 5 bases to trimming and J lost 0 bases, with 9 bases between them.

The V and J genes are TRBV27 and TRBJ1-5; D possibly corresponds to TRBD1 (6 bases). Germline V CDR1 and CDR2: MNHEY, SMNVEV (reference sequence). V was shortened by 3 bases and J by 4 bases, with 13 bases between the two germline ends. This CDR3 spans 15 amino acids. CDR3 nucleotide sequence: TGTGCCAGCAGTTTCTTGGGCCAGGGGAATCAGCCCCAGCATTTT. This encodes CASSFLGQGNQPQHF.

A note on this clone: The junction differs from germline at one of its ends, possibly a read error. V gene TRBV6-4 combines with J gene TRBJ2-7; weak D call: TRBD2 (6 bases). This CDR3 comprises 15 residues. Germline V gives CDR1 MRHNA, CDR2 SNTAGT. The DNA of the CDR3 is TGTGCCAGCGGTGACCCTAGCGCTAGCTCCTACGAGCAGTACTTC. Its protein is CASGDPSASSYEQYF.

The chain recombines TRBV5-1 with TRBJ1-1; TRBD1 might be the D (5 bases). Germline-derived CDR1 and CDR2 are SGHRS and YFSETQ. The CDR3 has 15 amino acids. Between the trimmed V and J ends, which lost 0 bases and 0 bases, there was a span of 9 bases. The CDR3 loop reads CASSLVGALNTEAFF. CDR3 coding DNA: TGCGCCAGCAGCTTGGTTGGGGCCTTGAACACTGAAGCTTTCTTT.

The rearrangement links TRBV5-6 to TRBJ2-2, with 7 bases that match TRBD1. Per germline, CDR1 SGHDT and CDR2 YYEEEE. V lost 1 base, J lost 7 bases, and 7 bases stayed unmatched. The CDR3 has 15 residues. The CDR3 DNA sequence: TGTGCCAGCAGCTTGCAAGACAGGGTTAGCGGGGAGCTGTTTTTT. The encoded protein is CASSLQDRVSGELFF.

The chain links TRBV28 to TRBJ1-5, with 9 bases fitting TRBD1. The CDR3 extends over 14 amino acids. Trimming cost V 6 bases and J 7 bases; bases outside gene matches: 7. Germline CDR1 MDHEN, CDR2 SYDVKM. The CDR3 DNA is TGTGCCAGCAGCACACAGGGGGCCGGGCAGCCCCAGCATTTT. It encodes CASSTQGAGQPQHF.

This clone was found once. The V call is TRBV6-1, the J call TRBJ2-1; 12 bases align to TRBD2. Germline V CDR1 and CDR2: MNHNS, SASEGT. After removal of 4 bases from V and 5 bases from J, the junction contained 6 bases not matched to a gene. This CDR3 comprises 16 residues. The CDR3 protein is CASSVRLAGANNEQFF. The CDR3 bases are TGTGCCAGCAGTGTGAGACTAGCGGGGGCGAACAATGAGCAGTTCTTC.

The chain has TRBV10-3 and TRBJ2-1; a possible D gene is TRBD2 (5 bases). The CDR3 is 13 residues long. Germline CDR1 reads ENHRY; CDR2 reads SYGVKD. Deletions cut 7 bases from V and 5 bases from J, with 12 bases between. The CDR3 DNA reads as TGTGCCATCATGGGCGGGCCCCACAATGAGCAGTTCTTC. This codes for CAIMGGPHNEQFF.

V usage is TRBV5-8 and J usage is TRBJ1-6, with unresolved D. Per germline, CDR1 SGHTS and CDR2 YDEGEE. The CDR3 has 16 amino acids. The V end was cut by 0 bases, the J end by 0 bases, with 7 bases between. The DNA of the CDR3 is TGTGCCAGCAGCTTGGGCGGGAGCTCCTATAATTCACCCCTCCACTTT. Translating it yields CASSLGGSSYNSPLHF.